The subject of this entry is one T cell receptor beta chain. Deletions cut 7 bases from V and 1 base from J, with 11 bases between. CDR1 is SGHRS, CDR2 YFSETQ, per germline. The CDR3 contains 14 residues. Some clones are missing from TCRdb's copy, which holds only in-frame ones; the method was immunoSEQ multiplex PCR. This sample has approximately 250,000 clones, with roughly 86% found just once. These data belong to a study of blood T cell repertoires in COVID-19. Study-wide context: Nucleic acid was either cDNA or gDNA, and it came from T cells, B-cell-depleted T cells, or PBMCs.

The sequenced sample consisted of peripheral blood. The chain is built from TRBV5-1 and TRBJ2-2, with D maybe TRBD2 (5 bases). This clonotype was sampled from a man between 18 and 35 years old with active or convalescent COVID-19. CDR3 DNA: TGCGCCAGCCGAGGGCAGGTGAACACCGGGGAGCTGTTTTTT. Its translation is CASRGQVNTGELFF.